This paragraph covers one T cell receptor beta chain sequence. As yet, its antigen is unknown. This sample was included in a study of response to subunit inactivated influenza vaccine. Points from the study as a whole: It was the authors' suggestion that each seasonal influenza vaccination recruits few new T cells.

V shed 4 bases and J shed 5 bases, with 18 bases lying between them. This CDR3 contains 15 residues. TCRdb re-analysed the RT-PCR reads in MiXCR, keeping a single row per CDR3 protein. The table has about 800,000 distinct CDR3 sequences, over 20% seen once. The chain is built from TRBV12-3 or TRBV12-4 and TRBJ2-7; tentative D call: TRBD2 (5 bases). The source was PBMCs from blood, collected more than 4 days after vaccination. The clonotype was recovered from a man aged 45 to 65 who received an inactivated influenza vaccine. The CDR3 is CASSSLDWALDEQYF. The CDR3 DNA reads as TGTGCCAGCAGTTCCTTGGACTGGGCCCTTGACGAGCAGTACTTC.